Listed here are 30 T cell receptor beta chains from one sample, sequenced in a study of OX40 agonist ivuxolimab in advanced cancers. Sequenced by immunoSEQ multiplex PCR; TCRdb stores in-frame clones only, minus some. The table shows approximately 94,000 clones, with 91% occurring only once. This material consisted of CD4+ or CD8+ T cells sorted from blood, taken in a trial of the OX40 agonist ivuxolimab. These receptors all come from an adult with an advanced solid tumor such as melanoma, head and neck, liver or kidney cancer.

The V and J genes are TRBV21-1 and TRBJ2-1; whether TRBD1, the table's D call, matches the DNA was not checked. TRBV21-1 is recorded as a pseudogene. The CDR3 length is 19 residues. CDR3 sequence reads: CASSKAKYTDREDYNEQFF. CDR3 nucleotides: TGTGCCAGCAGCAAAGCGAAATATACGGACAGGGAGGATTACAATGAGCAGTTCTTC.

The table lists this clone with a few counts. The rearrangement uses TRBV4-3 and TRBJ2-1, with TRBD2 identical over 11 bases. There are 13 residues in the CDR3. V dropped 0 bases and J dropped 12; count of bases not matched to a gene: 1. Germline loops: CDR1 LGHNA, CDR2 YSLEER. The CDR3 DNA reads TGCGCCAGCAGCCAAGATAGCGGGAGGGTGCAGTTCTTC. It encodes CASSQDSGRVQFF.

J is TRBJ2-1 and V is TRBV28; a weak D match, TRBD1 (7 bases). Germline loops: CDR1 MDHEN, CDR2 SYDVKM. The CDR3 is made up of 15 amino acids. Trimming cost V 6 bases and J 0 bases, with 12 bases left between them. The chain's CDR3 is CASSRGETSYNEQFF. CDR3 DNA: TGTGCCAGCAGCAGGGGGGAGACCTCCTACAATGAGCAGTTCTTC.

The sample holds a few counts of this clone. V usage is TRBV30 and J usage is TRBJ1-5; D remains unclear. Trimming stripped 0 bases from V and 3 bases from J, with 6 bases between. Germline values: CDR1 GTSNPN, CDR2 SVGIG (reference sequence). The CDR3 spans 13 residues. The CDR3 sequence is CAWSVDNNQPQHF. The CDR3 DNA is TGTGCCTGGAGTGTAGACAACAATCAGCCCCAGCATTTT.

This sequence joins TRBV11-2 and TRBJ2-1; 13 bases map to TRBD2. The trim removed 3 bases at V and 7 bases at J, leaving 0 bases unmatched. Germline CDR1 SGHAT, CDR2 FQNNGV. The CDR3 consists of 14 residues. The CDR3 protein is CASSLTSGRNEQFF. In DNA form, the CDR3 reads TGTGCCAGCAGCTTGACTAGCGGGAGGAATGAGCAGTTCTTC.

This chain links TRBV19 with TRBJ2-3; D uncertain. Trimming removed 10 bases at V and 1 base at J, with 21 bases between. The CDR3 covers 16 residues. Germline CDR1 reads LNHDA; CDR2 reads SQIVND (reference sequence). DNA of the CDR3: TGTGCCACCCTACCCCATGACTTTCGAGGCACAGATACGCAGTATTTT. It encodes CATLPHDFRGTDTQYF.

V gene TRBV18 combines with J gene TRBJ2-7; 9 bases align to TRBD1. This CDR3 contains 14 residues. CDR1 and CDR2 (germline): KGHSH, LQKENI. V was clipped by 8 bases and J by 2 bases; unmatched bases: 7. This CDR3 is CASRTGTGPYEQYF. The CDR3 DNA reads TGTGCCAGCCGGACCGGGACAGGGCCCTACGAGCAGTACTTC. Supplemented by reference TRBV18 and TRBJ2-7, the full variable domain reads NAGVMQNPRHLVRRRGQEARLRCSPMKGHSHVYWYRQLPEEGLKFMVYLQKENIIDESGMPKERFSAEFPKEGPSILRIQQVVRGDSAAYFCASRTGTGPYEQYFGPGTRLTVT.

This sequence joins TRBV11-1 and TRBJ2-2, with D perhaps TRBD1 (5 bases). Germline V lookup: CDR1 SGHAT, CDR2 FQDESV (reference sequence). V was shortened by 3 bases and J by 1 base, with 12 bases between the two germline ends. The CDR3 spans 16 residues. CDR3 sequence: CASSLGSTGNTGELFF. The CDR3 DNA reads as TGTGCCAGCAGCTTGGGATCAACAGGGAACACCGGGGAGCTGTTTTTT.

This clone was seen just once. The chain links TRBV7-9 to TRBJ1-1; D not certain. The germline CDR1 and CDR2 sequences are SEHNR and FQNEAQ (reference sequence). Trimming pared 1 base from V and 1 base from J, leaving 7 bases between. This CDR3 has 14 residues. The CDR3 spells CASSLVGENTEAFF. The CDR3 nucleotides read TGTGCCAGCAGCTTAGTCGGAGAGAACACTGAAGCTTTCTTT.

The chain has TRBV21-1 and TRBJ1-2; the table's D call of TRBD1 was not tested on the DNA. TRBV21-1 is a documented pseudogene. There are 15 residues in the CDR3. The CDR3: CASSFWTGVFYGYTF. The CDR3 DNA reads as TGTGCCAGCAGCTTCTGGACAGGGGTATTCTATGGCTACACCTTC.

This chain joins TRBV4-2 and TRBJ1-2, with 7 bases matching TRBD1. Trimming removed 6 bases from V and 4 bases from J; junction bases left unmatched: 8. The CDR3 consists of 14 residues. CDR1 is LGHNA and CDR2 is YNFKEQ in the germline V gene. The CDR3 DNA is TGTGCCAGCAGGAAGACAGGGAGTGGCTATGGCTACACCTTC. Its protein product is CASRKTGSGYGYTF.

The chain employs TRBV28 and TRBJ1-4; D ambiguous. Trimming pared 6 bases from V and 4 bases from J, leaving 12 bases between. This CDR3 has 14 residues. Germline values: CDR1 MDHEN, CDR2 SYDVKM. The CDR3: CASSPSPINEKLFF. CDR3 DNA sequence: TGTGCCAGCAGCCCCTCGCCGATTAATGAAAAACTGTTTTTT.

V usage is TRBV5-5 and J usage is TRBJ2-2; TRBD2 matches at 10 bases. This CDR3 comprises 15 residues. Germline-derived CDR1 and CDR2 are SGHKS and YYEKEE (reference sequence). Trimming took 4 bases from V and 3 from J; bases not matched to a gene: 3. CDR3 DNA: TGTGCCAGCAGCCTCCTAGCGGGAGACACCGGGGAGCTGTTTTTT. Translation gives CASSLLAGDTGELFF.

This clone came up a few times. The chain has TRBV2 and TRBJ2-1; a weak D match, TRBD1 (6 bases). The CDR3 contains 12 residues. The germline CDR1 and CDR2 sequences are SNHLY and FYNNEI. V was cut by 4 bases and J by 12 bases, with 13 bases left in between. CDR3 amino acids: CASSVGARGQFF. The CDR3 bases are TGTGCCAGCAGTGTGGGGGCCCGAGGGCAGTTCTTC.

The rearrangement joins TRBV18 to TRBJ2-5, with 12 bases identical to TRBD2. The CDR3 has 15 amino acids. Trimming at V came to 5 bases and at J to 5 bases, leaving 6 bases not matched to a gene. The germline V gene has CDR1 KGHSH and CDR2 LQKENI. The CDR3 coding sequence is TGTGCCAGCTCAGCGACGACTAGCGGGAGTGAGACCCAGTACTTC. This gives the protein CASSATTSGSETQYF.

This rearrangement joins TRBV7-2 to TRBJ2-1, with D unresolved. Per the germline V gene, CDR1 is SGHTA and CDR2 is FQGNSA. Trimming removed 8 bases at V and 5 bases at J, with 4 bases between. The CDR3 totals 10 residues. CDR3 protein: CASGDNEQFF. The CDR3 DNA reads as TGTGCCAGCGGTGACAATGAGCAGTTCTTC.

V usage is TRBV4-1 and J usage is TRBJ1-5; 12 bases map to TRBD1. Trimming took 6 bases from V and 1 from J; bases not matched to a gene: 10. The germline CDR1 and CDR2 sequences are MGHRA and YSYEKL. This CDR3 spans 18 amino acids. CDR3 coding DNA: TGCGCCAGCAGTCTGGGACAGGGGGCGGATCAGAGCAATCAGCCCCAGCATTTT. Its protein is CASSLGQGADQSNQPQHF.

The chain employs TRBV5-5 and TRBJ2-7, with 8 bases aligning to TRBD1. The CDR3 is 17 amino acids. In germline, CDR1 is SGHKS, CDR2 YYEKEE (reference sequence). Trimming took 4 bases from V and 6 from J; bases not matched to a gene: 18. CDR3 sequence: CASSKRVGDRSLGEQYF. CDR3 nucleotides: TGTGCCAGCAGCAAGAGGGTCGGGGACAGGTCTTTGGGCGAGCAGTACTTC.

CDR3 protein: CASSLTSDPWETQYF. CDR3 DNA: TGTGCCAGCAGCTTAACCTCGGATCCGTGGGAGACCCAGTACTTC. The rearrangement uses TRBV7-3 and TRBJ2-5, with D uncertain. The ends were cut back, 0 bases at V and 5 bases at J, with 13 bases in the middle. The CDR3 runs 15 residues. Germline assignment: CDR1 SGHTA and CDR2 FQGTGA.

This chain links TRBV7-9 with TRBJ1-6, with 7 nucleotides matching TRBD1. CDR3 length equals 16 residues. Looked up from germline, CDR1 is SEHNR and CDR2 is FQNEAQ (reference sequence). V lost 6 bases to trimming and J lost 8 bases; unmatched junction nucleotides: 13. CDR3 region: CASSLDTGVADSPLHF. Written as DNA, the CDR3 is TGTGCCAGCAGTCTTGATACAGGGGTGGCGGATTCACCCCTCCACTTT.

The chain joins TRBV5-8 to TRBJ2-2; possibly TRBD2 for D (6 bases). The CDR3 has 17 residues. In germline, CDR1 is SGHTS, CDR2 YDEGEE. The V gene lost 4 bases and the J gene lost 3 bases, with 19 bases spanning the gap. The CDR3 DNA sequence: TGTGCCAGCAGCCCAAACCGGGACGGAGGGGACACCGGGGAGCTGTTTTTT. This sequence encodes CASSPNRDGGDTGELFF.

The rearrangement uses TRBV7-8 and TRBJ2-5; 7 bases align to TRBD1. V lost 4 bases to trimming and J lost 3 bases; unmatched junction nucleotides: 5. The CDR3 extends over 14 amino acids. The germline CDR1 and CDR2 sequences are SGHVS and FQNEAQ. CDR3 protein: CASSSQQGKETQYF. The CDR3 DNA follows: TGTGCCAGCAGCTCACAACAGGGGAAAGAGACCCAGTACTTC.

The V call is TRBV12-5, the J call TRBJ2-7; 7 nucleotides match TRBD1. Germline V gene lookup returns CDR1 LGHNT and CDR2 FRNRAP. V was clipped by 4 bases and J by 7 bases; unmatched bases: 1. The CDR3 loop spans 11 amino acids. In DNA form, the CDR3 reads TGTGCTAGTGGTTGGGACAGAGAGCAGTACTTC. This sequence encodes CASGWDREQYF.

The chain joins TRBV11-3 to TRBJ2-3; 7 bases are shared with TRBD1. Germline values: CDR1 SGHNT, CDR2 YENEEA. V shed 5 bases and J 3 bases; nucleotides not matched to a gene: 8. The CDR3 length is 15 residues. The CDR3 sequence is CASSLRQGSTDTQYF. The CDR3 DNA follows: TGTGCCAGCAGCCTCAGACAGGGTTCTACAGATACGCAGTATTTT.

This clone has a single count. The V gene is TRBV9, the J gene TRBJ2-7, with 8 nucleotides matching TRBD2. V lost 1 base and J lost 2; bases outside the gene matches: 2. The CDR3 consists of 14 residues. The V gene's germline CDR1 is SGDLS and CDR2 YYNGEE. The CDR3 region has the DNA TGTGCCAGCAGCGTACTAGCGGGCCCCTACGAGCAGTACTTC. It encodes CASSVLAGPYEQYF.

The gene calls are TRBV7-3 and TRBJ2-5; D may be TRBD1 (6 bases). From germline, CDR1 is SGHTA and CDR2 FQGTGA. CDR3 length: 13 amino acids. Trimming shortened V by 2 bases and J by 7 bases, and 11 bases separated the two germline ends. The CDR3 reads CASSLDRWGTQYF. As DNA, the CDR3 is TGTGCCAGCAGCTTAGACAGGTGGGGGACCCAGTACTTC.

V is TRBV18 and J is TRBJ2-1; 10 nucleotides agree with TRBD2. Trimming took 4 bases from V and 5 from J; bases not matched to a gene: 17. This CDR3 has 19 amino acids. Germline V gene sequence: CDR1 KGHSH, CDR2 LQKENI. The CDR3 nucleotides read TGTGCCAGCTCACATGAAGGGTTAATACTAGCGGGGAAGAACAATGAGCAGTTCTTC. Protein: CASSHEGLILAGKNNEQFF.

The V gene is TRBV2, the J gene TRBJ1-2; no definite D call. There are 14 residues in the CDR3. The germline V gene encodes CDR1 SNHLY and CDR2 FYNNEI. The V end lost 1 base, the J end lost 4 bases, and 10 bases lay between the germline ends. The CDR3 is CASSEVRNAYGYTF. The DNA of the CDR3 is TGTGCCAGCAGTGAAGTTAGGAACGCCTATGGCTACACCTTC.

The chain recombines TRBV7-9 with TRBJ2-1, with D possibly TRBD1 on 6 matching bases. Trimming took 1 base from V and 2 from J, leaving 9 bases between them. From germline, CDR1 is SEHNR and CDR2 FQNEAQ (reference sequence). The CDR3 contains 15 residues. For the CDR3, the DNA is TGTGCCAGCAGCTTAGACAGGGACCCCTACAATGAGCAGTTCTTC. Translation gives CASSLDRDPYNEQFF.

This clone is a singleton in its sample. This chain joins TRBV7-6 and TRBJ2-2; 7 nucleotides align to TRBD2. The CDR3 totals 17 residues. CDR1 SGHVS and CDR2 FNYEAQ come from the germline V gene. The V gene end was trimmed by 2 bases and the J gene end by 1 base; junction bases not matched to a gene: 7. The CDR3 loop reads CASSLPRGGLNTGELFF. Here the CDR3 DNA reads TGTGCCAGCAGCTTACCAAGGGGAGGGCTGAACACCGGGGAGCTGTTTTTT.